This T cell receptor beta chain was obtained from a study of T cells after yellow fever vaccination. General study findings and limits: Post-booster repertoires contained most primary-vaccination clones again (almost 97% CD4, less than 90% CD8).

This clonotype was found many times. The antigen remains unidentified. The trim removed 5 bases at V and 6 bases at J, leaving 14 bases unmatched. The CDR3 consists of 17 residues. Germline V gene sequence: CDR1 SGHTA, CDR2 FQGNSA. TCRdb redid the calling of the 5' RACE reads with MiXCR, one entry per CDR3 protein. The table shows 200,000 to 250,000 distinct CDR3 sequences, with 3.2% occurring only once. The TCR was taken from a man between 18 and 35 years old who received the YFV17D yellow fever vaccine. This chain connects TRBV7-2 to TRBJ2-7; TRBD1 aligns across 12 bases. The sample in question was CD4+ T cells sorted from PBMCs, obtained 10 days after the yellow fever booster vaccination. CDR3 protein: CASSHSRGQGAEGEQYF. The CDR3 region has the DNA TGTGCCAGCAGCCACAGTCGGGGACAGGGGGCAGAAGGCGAGCAGTACTTC.